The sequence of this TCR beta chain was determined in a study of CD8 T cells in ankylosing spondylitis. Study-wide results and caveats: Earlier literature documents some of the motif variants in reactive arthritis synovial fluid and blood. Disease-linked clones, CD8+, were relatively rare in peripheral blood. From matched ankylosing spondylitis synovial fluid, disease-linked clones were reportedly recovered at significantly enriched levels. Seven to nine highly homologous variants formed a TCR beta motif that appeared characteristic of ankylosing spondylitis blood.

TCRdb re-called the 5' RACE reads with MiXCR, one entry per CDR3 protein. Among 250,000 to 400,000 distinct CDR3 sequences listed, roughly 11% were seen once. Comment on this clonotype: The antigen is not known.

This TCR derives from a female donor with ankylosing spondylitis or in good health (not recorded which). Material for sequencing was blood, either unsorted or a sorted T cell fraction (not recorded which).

CDR3 in amino acids: CASTLGDNEQFF. CDR3 nucleotide sequence: TGTGCCAGCACCTTGGGCGACAATGAGCAGTTCTTC. The chain couples TRBV7-9 to TRBJ2-1; D is ambiguous. Trimming took off 7 bases at V and 5 bases at J, with 9 bases between the two ends. The CDR3 spans 12 residues. Germline values: CDR1 SEHNR, CDR2 FQNEAQ (reference sequence).